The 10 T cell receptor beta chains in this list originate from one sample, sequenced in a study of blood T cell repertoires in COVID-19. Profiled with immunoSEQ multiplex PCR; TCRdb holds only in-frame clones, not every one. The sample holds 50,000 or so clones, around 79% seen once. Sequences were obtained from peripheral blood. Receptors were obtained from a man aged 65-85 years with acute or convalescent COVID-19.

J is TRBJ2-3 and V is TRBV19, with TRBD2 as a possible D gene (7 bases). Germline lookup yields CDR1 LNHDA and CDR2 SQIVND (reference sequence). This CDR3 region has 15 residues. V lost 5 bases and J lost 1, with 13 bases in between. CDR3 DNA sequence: TGTGCCAGTAGTGGGGCGGGGGCCCGCACAGATACGCAGTATTTT. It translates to CASSGAGARTDTQYF.

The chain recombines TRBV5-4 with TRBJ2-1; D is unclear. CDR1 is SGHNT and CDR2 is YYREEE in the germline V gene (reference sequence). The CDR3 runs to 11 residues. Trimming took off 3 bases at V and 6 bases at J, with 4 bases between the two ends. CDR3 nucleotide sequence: TGTGCCAGCAGCTCCATCAATGAGCAGTTCTTC. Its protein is CASSSINEQFF.

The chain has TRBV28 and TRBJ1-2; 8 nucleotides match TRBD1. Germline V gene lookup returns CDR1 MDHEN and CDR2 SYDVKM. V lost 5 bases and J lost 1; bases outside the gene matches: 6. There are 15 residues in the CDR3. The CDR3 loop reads CASSSHTGGNYGYTF. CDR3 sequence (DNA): TGTGCCAGCAGTAGTCATACAGGGGGTAACTATGGCTACACCTTC.

The DNA for the CDR3 is TGTGCCAGCAGCACCTACACAGGCAATGAGCAGTTCTTC. This encodes CASSTYTGNEQFF. The rearrangement links TRBV7-2 to TRBJ2-1, with a tentative D call TRBD1 (5 bases). Germline CDR1 reads SGHTA; CDR2 reads FQGNSA. Trimming took off 5 bases at V and 6 bases at J, with 11 bases between the two ends. The CDR3 totals 13 residues.

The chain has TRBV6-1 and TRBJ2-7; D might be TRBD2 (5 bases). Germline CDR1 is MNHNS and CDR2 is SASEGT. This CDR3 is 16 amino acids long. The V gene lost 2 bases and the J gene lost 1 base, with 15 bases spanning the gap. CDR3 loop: CASSELGSSTSYEQYF. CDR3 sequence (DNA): TGTGCCAGCAGTGAACTGGGGAGTTCAACTTCCTACGAGCAGTACTTC.

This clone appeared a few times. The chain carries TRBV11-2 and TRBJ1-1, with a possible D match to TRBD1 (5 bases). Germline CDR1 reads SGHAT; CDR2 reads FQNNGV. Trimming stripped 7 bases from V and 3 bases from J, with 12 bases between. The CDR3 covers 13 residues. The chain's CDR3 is CASTTQGDTEAFF. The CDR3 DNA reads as TGTGCCAGCACAACCCAGGGCGACACTGAAGCTTTCTTT.

The CDR3 region is CASTHGGSATYEQYF. The DNA for the CDR3 is TGTGCCAGCACCCACGGGGGGTCAGCAACTTACGAGCAGTACTTC. The J gene is TRBJ2-7, the V gene TRBV7-2, with 7 nucleotides matching TRBD2. This CDR3 is 15 amino acids long. Trimming removed 7 bases from V and 4 bases from J; junction bases left unmatched: 13. Germline V gene data show CDR1 as SGHTA and CDR2 as FQGNSA.

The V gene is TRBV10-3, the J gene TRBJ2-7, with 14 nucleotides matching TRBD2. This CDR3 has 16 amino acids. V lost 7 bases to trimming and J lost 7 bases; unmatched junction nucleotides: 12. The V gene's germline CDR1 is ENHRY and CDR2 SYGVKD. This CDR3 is CAIKETSGRAWREQYF. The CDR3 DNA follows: TGTGCCATCAAAGAGACTAGCGGGAGGGCCTGGAGGGAGCAGTACTTC.

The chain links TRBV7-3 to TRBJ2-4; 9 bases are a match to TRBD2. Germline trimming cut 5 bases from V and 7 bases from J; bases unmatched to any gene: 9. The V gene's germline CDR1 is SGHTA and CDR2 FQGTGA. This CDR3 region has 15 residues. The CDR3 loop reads CASSPQAGGRNIQYF. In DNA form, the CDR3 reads TGTGCCAGCAGCCCTCAAGCGGGAGGTAGGAACATTCAGTACTTC.

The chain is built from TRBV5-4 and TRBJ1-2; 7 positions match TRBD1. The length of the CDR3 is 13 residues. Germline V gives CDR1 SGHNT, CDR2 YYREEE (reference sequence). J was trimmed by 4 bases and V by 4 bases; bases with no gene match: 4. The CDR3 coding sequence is TGTGCCAGCAGCCTTACAGGGGCCTATGGCTACACCTTC. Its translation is CASSLTGAYGYTF.